Each of the 12 T cell receptor beta chains below was sequenced from the same sample in a study of blood T cell repertoires in COVID-19. Repertoires were generated with immunoSEQ multiplex PCR, while TCRdb's copy carries only in-frame clones and drops some. The table lists 150,000 to 200,000 clones, roughly 90% of them singletons. The material sequenced was peripheral blood. These receptors originate from a woman aged 45-59 years with acute or convalescent COVID-19.

Here the CDR3 reads CASSQGQHSGYTF. CDR3 nucleotide sequence: TGTGCCAGCAGCCAAGGACAGCATAGCGGCTACACCTTC. The gene calls are TRBV11-2 and TRBJ1-2; the D gene is possibly TRBD1 (6 bases). CDR3 size: 13 residues. V was cut by 5 bases and J by 8 bases, with 15 bases left in between. CDR1 and CDR2 from the germline V gene are SGHAT and FQNNGV. The whole variable domain, remainder taken from reference TRBV11-2 and TRBJ1-2, is EAGVAQSPRYKIIEKRQSVAFWCNPISGHATLYWYQQILGQGPKLLIQFQNNGVVDDSQLPKDRFSAERLKGVDSTLKIQPAKLEDSAVYLCASSQGQHSGYTFGSGTRLTVV.

This clone was picked up a small number of times. The rearrangement uses TRBV29-1 and TRBJ1-2; D possibly corresponds to TRBD1 (6 bases). V shed 4 bases and J shed 3 bases, with 12 bases lying between them. Germline V gene data show CDR1 as SQVTM and CDR2 as ANQGSEA. There are 13 residues in the CDR3. CDR3 residues: CSVGGGRDYGYTF. The CDR3 DNA reads TGCAGCGTTGGTGGGGGCCGAGACTATGGCTACACCTTC. The full variable domain, completed using reference TRBV29-1 and TRBJ1-2, is SAVISQKPSRDICQRGTSLTIQCQVDSQVTMMFWYRQQPGQSLTLIATANQGSEATYESGFVIDKFPISRPNLTFSTLTVSNMSPEDSSIYLCSVGGGRDYGYTFGSGTRLTVV.

The chain is built from TRBV6-2 or TRBV6-3 and TRBJ1-6; 8 bases fit TRBD1. The CDR3 is made up of 14 amino acids. The V gene's germline CDR1 is MNHEY and CDR2 SVGEGT. J gave up 10 bases and V 6 bases, and 8 bases lay outside the gene matches. The CDR3 spells CASSNGQGGSPLHF. The CDR3 bases are TGTGCCAGCAGCAACGGACAGGGTGGCTCACCCCTCCACTTT.

The V gene is TRBV12-3 or TRBV12-4, the J gene TRBJ1-2; 8 bases align to TRBD1. The CDR3 extends over 13 amino acids. Losses at the gene ends were 6 bases for V and 7 bases for J; bases not matched to a gene: 7. As DNA, the CDR3 is TGTGCCAGCAGGGAACAGGGGGAGGGTGGCTACACCTTC. This encodes CASREQGEGGYTF.

The rearrangement uses TRBV5-1 and TRBJ2-7; 8 bases line up with TRBD1. Trimming at V came to 4 bases and at J to 1 base, leaving 7 bases not matched to a gene. Germline V CDR1 and CDR2: SGHRS, YFSETQ. The CDR3 is 15 residues long. CDR3 in amino acids: CASSQGQGLSYEQYF. For the CDR3, the DNA is TGCGCCAGCAGCCAAGGACAGGGATTATCCTACGAGCAGTACTTC.

The gene calls are TRBV6-5 and TRBJ1-2, with D perhaps TRBD1 (5 bases). V was pared by 6 bases and J by 10 bases, with 21 bases between. The CDR3 covers 14 residues. Germline V gene data show CDR1 as MNHEY and CDR2 as SVGAGI. The CDR3 region is CASRQVWQGKDYTF. CDR3 nucleotide sequence: TGTGCCAGCAGACAGGTCTGGCAGGGAAAAGACTACACCTTC.

The J gene is TRBJ2-7, the V gene TRBV18, with 12 positions matching TRBD1. The CDR3 is made up of 15 amino acids. Germline V gene data show CDR1 as KGHSH and CDR2 as LQKENI. V gave up 4 bases and J gave up 6 bases; unmatched junction bases: 7. The CDR3 reads CASSQPGQGAFEQYF. CDR3 nucleotides: TGTGCCAGCTCACAGCCGGGACAGGGGGCGTTCGAGCAGTACTTC.

The chain employs TRBV4-1 and TRBJ1-4; D possibly corresponds to TRBD1 (5 bases). CDR1 is MGHRA and CDR2 is YSYEKL in the germline V gene. V lost 4 bases, J lost 4 bases, and 13 bases lay in between. This CDR3 comprises 15 residues. The CDR3, as DNA: TGCGCCAGCAGCCGATGGGCGGACAATAATGAAAAACTGTTTTTT. This encodes CASSRWADNNEKLFF.

V usage is TRBV6-6 and J usage is TRBJ1-1; no reliable D call. The germline V gene has CDR1 MNHNY and CDR2 SVGAGI (reference sequence). Deletions cut 6 bases from V and 2 bases from J, with 13 bases between. This CDR3 contains 14 residues. CDR3 region: CASSPPGPNTEAFF. The CDR3 nucleotides read TGTGCCAGCAGCCCCCCCGGTCCTAACACTGAAGCTTTCTTT.

V gene TRBV6-5 combines with J gene TRBJ2-1; 7 bases match TRBD2. The germline V gene encodes CDR1 MNHEY and CDR2 SVGAGI. Trimming cost V 0 bases and J 2 bases; bases outside gene matches: 4. The CDR3 has 16 amino acids. CDR3 nucleotide sequence: TGTGCCAGCAGTTACTCGAGACTAGCTCCCTACAATGAGCAGTTCTTC. This sequence encodes CASSYSRLAPYNEQFF.

Comment on this clone: The conserved phenylalanine or tryptophan normally closing the CDR3 is absent here, so this likely arose from a read error. It is unclear where the CDR3 begins or ends on the DNA, so no DNA is shown, and the CDR3 is as TCRdb lists it. The gene calls are TRBV4-3 and TRBJ2-7; the D call in the table, TRBD2, was not verified against the DNA. Germline V gene lookup returns CDR1 LGHNA and CDR2 YSLEER. The CDR3 contains 11 residues when both ends are counted. The CDR3 loop is CASSQDEKESS.

The genes are TRBV4-3 and TRBJ2-1; maybe TRBD1 (6 bases). Looked up from germline, CDR1 is LGHNA and CDR2 is YSLEER. This CDR3 contains 16 residues. The V gene lost 0 bases and the J gene lost 4 bases, with 13 bases spanning the gap. CDR3 residues: CASSQDLSRGYNEQFF. Here the CDR3 DNA reads TGCGCCAGCAGCCAAGATTTGTCGAGGGGGTACAATGAGCAGTTCTTC.